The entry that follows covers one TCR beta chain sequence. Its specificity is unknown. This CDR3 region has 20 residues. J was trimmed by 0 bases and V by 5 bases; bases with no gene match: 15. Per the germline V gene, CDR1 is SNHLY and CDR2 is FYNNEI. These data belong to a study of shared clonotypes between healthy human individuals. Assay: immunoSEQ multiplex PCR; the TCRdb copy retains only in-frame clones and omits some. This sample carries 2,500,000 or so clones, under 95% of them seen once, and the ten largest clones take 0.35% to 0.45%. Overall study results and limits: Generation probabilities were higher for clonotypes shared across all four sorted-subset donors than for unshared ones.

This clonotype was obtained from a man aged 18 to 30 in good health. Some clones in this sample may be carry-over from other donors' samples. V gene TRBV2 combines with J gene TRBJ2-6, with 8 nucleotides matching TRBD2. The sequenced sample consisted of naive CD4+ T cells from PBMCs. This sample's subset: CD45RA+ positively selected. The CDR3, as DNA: TGTGCCAGCAGTCCGCTAGACATTGTTAGCGGGGCCTCTGGGGCCAACGTCCTGACTTTC. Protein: CASSPLDIVSGASGANVLTF.